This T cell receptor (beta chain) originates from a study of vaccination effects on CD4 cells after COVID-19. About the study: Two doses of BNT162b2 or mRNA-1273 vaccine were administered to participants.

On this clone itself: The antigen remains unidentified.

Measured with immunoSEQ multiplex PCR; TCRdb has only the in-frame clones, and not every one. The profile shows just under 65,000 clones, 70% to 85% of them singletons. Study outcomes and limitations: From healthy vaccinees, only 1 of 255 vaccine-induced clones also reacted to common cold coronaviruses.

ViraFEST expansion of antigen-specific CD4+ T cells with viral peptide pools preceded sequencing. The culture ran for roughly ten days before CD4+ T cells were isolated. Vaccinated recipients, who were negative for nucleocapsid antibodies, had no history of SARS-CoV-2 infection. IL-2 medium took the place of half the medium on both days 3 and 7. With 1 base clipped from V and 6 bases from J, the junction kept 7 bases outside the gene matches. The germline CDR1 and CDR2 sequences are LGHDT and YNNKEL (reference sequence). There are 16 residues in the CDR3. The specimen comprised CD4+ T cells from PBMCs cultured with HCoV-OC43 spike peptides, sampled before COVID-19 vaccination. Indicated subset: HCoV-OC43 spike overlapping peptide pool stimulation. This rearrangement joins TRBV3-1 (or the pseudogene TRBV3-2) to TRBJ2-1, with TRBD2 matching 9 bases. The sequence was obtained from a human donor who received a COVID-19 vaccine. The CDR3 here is CASSQAAGGRLNEQFF. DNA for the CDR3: TGTGCCAGCAGCCAAGCCGCGGGGGGGCGCCTCAATGAGCAGTTCTTC.